The 22 T cell receptor beta chains listed next were all sequenced from one sample in a study of T cell changes during pregnancy in multiple sclerosis. This table comes from immunoSEQ multiplex PCR, and its TCRdb copy is limited to in-frame clones, with some not included. The data contain over 55,000 clones, about 89% of them singletons. The material sequenced was peripheral blood, taken in the first trimester of pregnancy. Receptors were obtained from a female donor with multiple sclerosis, enrolled in a pregnancy study.

This chain uses TRBV6-6 with TRBJ1-5; 9 bases match TRBD1. CDR1 is MNHNY, CDR2 SVGAGI, per germline (reference sequence). With 6 bases clipped from V and 3 bases from J, the junction kept 6 bases outside the gene matches. This CDR3 comprises 15 residues. CDR3 loop: CASRGDRDHNQPQHF. The CDR3 DNA follows: TGTGCCAGCAGGGGGGACAGGGACCACAATCAGCCCCAGCATTTT.

The chain has TRBV5-1 and TRBJ1-1; D may be TRBD1 (5 bases). Looked up from germline, CDR1 is SGHRS and CDR2 is YFSETQ. V was shortened by 4 bases and J by 4 bases, with 14 bases between the two germline ends. The CDR3 sequence is 14 residues long. The CDR3 here is CASSPNAGPTEAFF. CDR3 DNA sequence: TGCGCCAGCAGCCCCAATGCAGGGCCCACTGAAGCTTTCTTT.

This chain connects TRBV10-1 to TRBJ2-1; D is possibly TRBD2 (6 bases). The CDR3 runs 14 residues. Germline V lookup: CDR1 WNHNN, CDR2 SYGVQD (reference sequence). Trimming removed 2 bases from V and 7 bases from J, with 12 bases in between. The CDR3 nucleotides are TGCGCCAGCAGTGAGGCGGCACGGGAGAATGAGCAGTTCTTC. Translated: CASSEAARENEQFF.

The rearrangement joins TRBV30 to TRBJ2-3, with TRBD2 identical over 7 bases. V shed 1 base and J 9 bases; nucleotides not matched to a gene: 10. The CDR3 runs to 14 residues. Germline loops: CDR1 GTSNPN, CDR2 SVGIG (reference sequence). CDR3 coding DNA: TGTGCCTGGAGTGCCAGCGGGGTCACGGGGACGCAGTATTTT. Protein sequence: CAWSASGVTGTQYF. Full variable domain (missing parts from reference TRBV30 and TRBJ2-3): SQTIHQWPATLVQPVGSPLSLECTVEGTSNPNLYWYRQAAGRGLQLLFYSVGIGQISSEVPQNLSASRPQDRQFILSSKKLLLSDSGFYLCAWSASGVTGTQYFGPGTRLTVL.

The chain combines TRBV5-4 with TRBJ2-3; no definite D call. Germline assignment: CDR1 SGHNT and CDR2 YYREEE (reference sequence). CDR3 length equals 13 residues. V was pared by 1 base and J by 3 bases, with 6 bases between. The CDR3 loop reads CASSLWATDTQYF. CDR3 sequence (DNA): TGTGCCAGCAGCTTGTGGGCAACAGATACGCAGTATTTT.

This sequence joins TRBV7-6 and TRBJ2-7, with 8 bases fitting TRBD2. CDR3 size: 15 residues. V lost 1 base to trimming and J lost 3 bases; unmatched junction nucleotides: 5. The germline gives CDR1 SGHVS, CDR2 FNYEAQ. For the CDR3, the DNA is TGTGCCAGCAGCTTAGAGCCGGGGGGGGACTACGAGCAGTACTTC. Translation gives CASSLEPGGDYEQYF. The whole variable domain, remainder taken from reference TRBV7-6 and TRBJ2-7, is GAGVSQSPRYKVTKRGQDVALRCDPISGHVSLYWYRQALGQGPEFLTYFNYEAQQDKSGLPNDRFSAERPEGSISTLTIQRTEQRDSAMYRCASSLEPGGDYEQYFGPGTRLTVT.

This rearrangement joins TRBV4-2 to TRBJ1-1; D call uncertain. V was clipped by 0 bases and J by 6 bases, with 11 bases between them. The CDR3 runs 14 residues. The germline gives CDR1 LGHNA, CDR2 YNFKEQ. CDR3 in amino acids: CASSQESGIAEAFF. Here the CDR3 DNA reads TGTGCCAGCAGCCAAGAGTCGGGGATCGCTGAAGCTTTCTTT.

This sequence joins TRBV28 and TRBJ1-5; TRBD1 is a possible D gene (6 bases). The V end lost 4 bases, the J end lost 11 bases, and 21 bases lay between the germline ends. Germline CDR1 reads MDHEN; CDR2 reads SYDVKM. CDR3 size: 15 residues. CDR3: CASSSPDSLLGAQHF. The CDR3 DNA sequence: TGTGCCAGCAGTTCTCCGGACAGTCTTTTAGGAGCCCAGCATTTT. The entire variable domain, with the rest obtained from reference TRBV28 and TRBJ1-5, is as follows: DVKVTQSSRYLVKRTGEKVFLECVQDMDHENMFWYRQDPGLGLRLIYFSYDVKMKEKGDIPEGYSVSREKKERFSLILESASTNQTSMYLCASSSPDSLLGAQHFGDGTRLSIL.

The chain combines TRBV5-4 with TRBJ1-2; maybe TRBD1 (5 bases). Trimming removed 2 bases from V and 0 bases from J, with 11 bases in between. Germline CDR1 SGHNT, CDR2 YYREEE (reference sequence). This CDR3 is 15 amino acids long. The CDR3 DNA reads TGTGCCAGCAGCTTCTCGGGAGGGGCTAACTATGGCTACACCTTC. It yields the protein CASSFSGGANYGYTF.

The chain recombines TRBV9 with TRBJ2-3; possible D gene TRBD1, 5 bases. CDR3 length: 18 amino acids. The germline V and J ends were trimmed by 0 bases and 1 base, with 18 bases remaining between them. CDR1 is SGDLS and CDR2 is YYNGEE in the germline V gene. This CDR3 is CASSVGPPGRGGTDTQYF. CDR3 sequence (DNA): TGTGCCAGCAGCGTAGGACCTCCAGGGCGAGGCGGCACAGATACGCAGTATTTT. The variable domain in full, completed from reference TRBV9 and TRBJ2-3, reads DSGVTQTPKHLITATGQRVTLRCSPRSGDLSVYWYQQSLDQGLQFLIQYYNGEERAKGNILERFSAQQFPDLHSELNLSSLELGDSALYFCASSVGPPGRGGTDTQYFGPGTRLTVL.

V is TRBV6-1 and J is TRBJ2-7, with TRBD2 identical over 11 bases. Germline CDR1 is MNHNS and CDR2 is SASEGT. With 7 bases clipped from V and 3 bases from J, the junction kept 8 bases outside the gene matches. CDR3 size: 15 residues. In DNA, the CDR3 is TGTGCCAGCATGAACCCGGGACTAGCGGTCTACGAGCAGTACTTC. Translated: CASMNPGLAVYEQYF.

The rearrangement links TRBV7-2 to TRBJ2-7, with TRBD1 matching over 9 bases. Trimming cost V 6 bases and J 2 bases; bases outside gene matches: 5. The CDR3 is 14 residues long. Per germline, CDR1 SGHTA and CDR2 FQGNSA. CDR3 region: CASRWTGAAYEQYF. CDR3 nucleotides: TGTGCCAGCAGGTGGACAGGGGCGGCCTACGAGCAGTACTTC. The full variable domain, in which reference TRBV7-2 and TRBJ2-7 provide the parts outside the CDR3, is GAGVSQSPSNKVTEKGKDVELRCDPISGHTALYWYRQSLGQGLEFLIYFQGNSAPDKSGLPSDRFSAERTGGSVSTLTIQRTQQEDSAVYLCASRWTGAAYEQYFGPGTRLTVT.

V usage is TRBV2 and J usage is TRBJ1-5; D is unresolved. Germline V gene data show CDR1 as SNHLY and CDR2 as FYNNEI. V lost 7 bases, J lost 8 bases, and 15 bases lay in between. The CDR3 totals 13 residues. DNA for the CDR3: TGTGCCAGCACCCAGGTCACCGGGGAGCCCCAGCATTTT. It specifies CASTQVTGEPQHF.

The V call is TRBV15, the J call TRBJ1-2; D remains ambiguous. Germline CDR1 and CDR2: LNHNV and YYDKDF (reference sequence). This CDR3 spans 17 amino acids. V lost 0 bases, J lost 7 bases, and 21 bases lay in between. The CDR3 loop reads CATSRDRSSADFSGYTF. CDR3 coding DNA: TGTGCCACCAGCAGAGATAGGAGTTCGGCGGATTTTAGTGGCTACACCTTC.

This clone was seen a single time. DNA for the CDR3: TGTGCCAGCAGCCCCAGGGTGAACACCGGGGAGCTGTTTTTT. Its translation: CASSPRVNTGELFF. The chain couples TRBV2 to TRBJ2-2, with a tentative D call TRBD1 (5 bases). V was shortened by 6 bases and J by 1 base, with 9 bases between the two germline ends. The CDR3 runs 14 residues. Germline V gives CDR1 SNHLY, CDR2 FYNNEI.

This chain uses TRBV5-4 with TRBJ1-1; 7 bases agree with TRBD1. The CDR3 length is 17 residues. Germline loops: CDR1 SGHNT, CDR2 YYREEE (reference sequence). Unmatched junction bases numbered 14, after V lost 4 bases and J lost 2 bases. In nucleotides, the CDR3 is TGTGCCAGCAGCGAAATACACAGGGGTGCGACAAACACTGAAGCTTTCTTT. As protein: CASSEIHRGATNTEAFF.

This rearrangement joins TRBV2 to TRBJ2-1, with TRBD2 matching over 11 bases. Per the germline V gene, CDR1 is SNHLY and CDR2 is FYNNEI. The CDR3 length is 16 residues. With V trimmed by 8 bases and J by 6 bases, 12 bases remained unmatched. CDR3: CASSKIAGGLRNEQFF. CDR3 sequence (DNA): TGTGCCAGCTCCAAAATAGCGGGGGGGCTTCGCAATGAGCAGTTCTTC.

V gene TRBV5-1 combines with J gene TRBJ2-7; the D is unclear. The CDR3 is made up of 16 amino acids. V lost 4 bases, J lost 2 bases, and 19 bases lay in between. Germline lookup yields CDR1 SGHRS and CDR2 YFSETQ. This chain's CDR3 is CASSKNFHSLPYEQYF. CDR3 bases: TGCGCCAGCAGCAAGAATTTTCACTCTCTTCCCTACGAGCAGTACTTC.

The chain couples TRBV5-5 to TRBJ1-2; D call uncertain. The CDR3 covers 12 residues. In germline, CDR1 is SGHKS, CDR2 YYEKEE (reference sequence). The V gene lost 3 bases and the J gene lost 2 bases, with 5 bases spanning the gap. CDR3 sequence reads: CASSWANYGYTF. CDR3 sequence (DNA): TGTGCCAGCAGCTGGGCCAACTATGGCTACACCTTC.

The rearrangement joins TRBV5-1 to TRBJ2-7; possibly TRBD2 for D (6 bases). V gave up 2 bases and J gave up 2 bases, with 20 bases separating them. Germline V CDR1 and CDR2: SGHRS, YFSETQ. The CDR3 spans 17 residues. DNA for the CDR3: TGCGCCAGCAGCTTACGAGGACGGGGGAGCCTGACCTACGAGCAGTACTTC. Protein sequence: CASSLRGRGSLTYEQYF.

In nucleotides, the CDR3 is TGTGCCAGCAGCCTGTCAATGCGGGGCTACACCTTC. It codes for CASSLSMRGYTF. The chain links TRBV7-9 to TRBJ1-2, with D uncertain. CDR1 is SEHNR and CDR2 is FQNEAQ in the germline V gene (reference sequence). Between the trimmed V and J ends, which lost 5 bases and 8 bases, there was a span of 12 bases. The CDR3 is 12 residues long.

The rearrangement joins TRBV7-9 to TRBJ1-2; D ambiguous. CDR3 length: 12 amino acids. Germline CDR1 SEHNR, CDR2 FQNEAQ (reference sequence). V shed 10 bases and J shed 3 bases, with 12 bases lying between them. In DNA, the CDR3 is TGTGCCACCCCCGAGCAACACTATGGCTACACCTTC. Translating it yields CATPEQHYGYTF.